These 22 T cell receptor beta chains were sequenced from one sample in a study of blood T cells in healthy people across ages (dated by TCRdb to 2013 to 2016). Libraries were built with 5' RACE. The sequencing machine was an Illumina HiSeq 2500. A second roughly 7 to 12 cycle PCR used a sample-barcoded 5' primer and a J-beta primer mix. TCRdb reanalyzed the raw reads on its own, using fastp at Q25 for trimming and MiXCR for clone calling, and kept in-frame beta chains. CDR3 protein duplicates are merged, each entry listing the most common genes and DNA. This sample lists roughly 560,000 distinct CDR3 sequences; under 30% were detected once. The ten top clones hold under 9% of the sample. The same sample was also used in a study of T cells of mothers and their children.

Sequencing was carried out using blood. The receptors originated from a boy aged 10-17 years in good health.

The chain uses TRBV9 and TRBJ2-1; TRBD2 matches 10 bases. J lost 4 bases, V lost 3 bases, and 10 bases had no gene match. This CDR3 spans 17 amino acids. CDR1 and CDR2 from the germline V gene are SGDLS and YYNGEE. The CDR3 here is CASSEGLAGERYNEQFF. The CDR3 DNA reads TGTGCCAGCAGCGAGGGGCTAGCGGGGGAGAGATACAATGAGCAGTTCTTC.

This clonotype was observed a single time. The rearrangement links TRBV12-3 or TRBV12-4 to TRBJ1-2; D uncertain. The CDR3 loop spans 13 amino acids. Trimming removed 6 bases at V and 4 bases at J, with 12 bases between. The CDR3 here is CASREDLSYGYTF. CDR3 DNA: TGTGCCAGCAGAGAGGATCTCTCCTATGGCTACACCTTC.

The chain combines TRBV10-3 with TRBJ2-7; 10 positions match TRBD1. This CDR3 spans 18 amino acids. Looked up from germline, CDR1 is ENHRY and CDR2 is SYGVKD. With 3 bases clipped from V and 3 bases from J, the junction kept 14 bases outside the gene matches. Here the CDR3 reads CAISELAPGTGDVYEQYF. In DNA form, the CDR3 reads TGTGCCATCAGTGAACTTGCCCCCGGGACAGGGGATGTCTACGAGCAGTACTTC.

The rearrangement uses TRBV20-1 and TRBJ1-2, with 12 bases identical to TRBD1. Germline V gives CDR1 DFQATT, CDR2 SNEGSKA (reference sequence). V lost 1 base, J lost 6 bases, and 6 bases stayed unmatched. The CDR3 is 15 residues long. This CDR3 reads CSARVEGQGAHGYTF. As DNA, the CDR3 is TGCAGTGCTAGAGTCGAGGGACAGGGGGCGCATGGCTACACCTTC.

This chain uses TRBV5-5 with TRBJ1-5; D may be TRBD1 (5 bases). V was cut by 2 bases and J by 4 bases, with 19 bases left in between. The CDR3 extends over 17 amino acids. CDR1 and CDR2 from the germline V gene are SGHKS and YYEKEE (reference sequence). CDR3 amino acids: CASSFLGRAGINQPQHF. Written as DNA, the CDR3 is TGTGCCAGCAGCTTCCTGGGCAGGGCAGGGATTAATCAGCCCCAGCATTTT.

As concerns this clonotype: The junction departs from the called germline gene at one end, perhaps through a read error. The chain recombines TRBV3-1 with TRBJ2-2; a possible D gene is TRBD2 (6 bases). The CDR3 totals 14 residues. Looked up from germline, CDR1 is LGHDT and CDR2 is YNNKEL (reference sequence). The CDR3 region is CASSPAGNTGGLFF. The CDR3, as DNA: TGTGCCAGCAGCCCCGCAGGGAACACCGGGGGGCTGTTTTTT.

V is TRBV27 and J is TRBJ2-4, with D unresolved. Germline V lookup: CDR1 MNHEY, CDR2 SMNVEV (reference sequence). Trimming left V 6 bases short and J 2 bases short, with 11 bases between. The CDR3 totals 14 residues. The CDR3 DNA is TGTGCCAGCAGCCCCGTGGCATCCAAAAACATTCAGTACTTC. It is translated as CASSPVASKNIQYF.

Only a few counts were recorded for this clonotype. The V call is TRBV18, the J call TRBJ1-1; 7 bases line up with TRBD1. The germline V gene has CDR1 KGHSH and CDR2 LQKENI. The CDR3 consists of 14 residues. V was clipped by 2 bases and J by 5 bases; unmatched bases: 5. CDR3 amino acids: CASSPDRAVTEAFF. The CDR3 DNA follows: TGTGCCAGCTCACCAGACAGGGCAGTAACTGAAGCTTTCTTT.

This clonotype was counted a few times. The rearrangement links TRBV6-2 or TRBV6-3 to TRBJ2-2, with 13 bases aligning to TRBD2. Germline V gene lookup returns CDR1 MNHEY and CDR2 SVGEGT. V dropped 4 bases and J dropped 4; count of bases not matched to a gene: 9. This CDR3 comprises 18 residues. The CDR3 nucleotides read TGTGCCAGCAGTTCCCACGGACTAGCGGGAGATTTCACCGGGGAGCTGTTTTTT. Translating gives CASSSHGLAGDFTGELFF.

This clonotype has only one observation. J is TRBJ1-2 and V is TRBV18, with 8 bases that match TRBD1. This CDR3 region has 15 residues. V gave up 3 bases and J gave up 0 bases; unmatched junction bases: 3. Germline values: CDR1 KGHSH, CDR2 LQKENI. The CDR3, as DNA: TGTGCCAGCTCACCGGGACAGGCAACTAACTATGGCTACACCTTC. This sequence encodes CASSPGQATNYGYTF.

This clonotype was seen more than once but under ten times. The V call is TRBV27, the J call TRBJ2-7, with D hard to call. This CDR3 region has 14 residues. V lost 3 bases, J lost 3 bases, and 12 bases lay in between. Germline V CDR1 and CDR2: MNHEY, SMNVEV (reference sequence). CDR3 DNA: TGTGCCAGCAGTTTCGGTACTAAGGGCTACGAGCAGTACTTC. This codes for CASSFGTKGYEQYF.

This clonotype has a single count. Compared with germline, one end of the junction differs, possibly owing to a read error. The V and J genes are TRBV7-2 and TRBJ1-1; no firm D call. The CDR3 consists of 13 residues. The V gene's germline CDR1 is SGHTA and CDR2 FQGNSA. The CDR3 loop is CAGSLVSDRRAFF. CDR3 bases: TGTGCCGGCAGCTTAGTTTCAGACCGTCGGGCTTTCTTT.

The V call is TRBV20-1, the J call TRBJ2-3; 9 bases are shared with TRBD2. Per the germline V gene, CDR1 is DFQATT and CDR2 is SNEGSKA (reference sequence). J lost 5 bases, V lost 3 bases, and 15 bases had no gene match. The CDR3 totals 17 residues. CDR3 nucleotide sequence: TGCAGTGCTAGGGGGCTAGCGGGACGCGCTTTAGTAGATACGCAGTATTTT. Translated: CSARGLAGRALVDTQYF.

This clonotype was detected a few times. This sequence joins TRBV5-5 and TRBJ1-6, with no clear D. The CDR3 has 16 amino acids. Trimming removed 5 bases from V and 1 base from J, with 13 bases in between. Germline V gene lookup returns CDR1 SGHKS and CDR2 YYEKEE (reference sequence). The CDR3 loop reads CASSEIDRSYNSPLHF. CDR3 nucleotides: TGTGCCAGCAGTGAAATAGATCGGTCCTATAATTCACCCCTCCACTTT.

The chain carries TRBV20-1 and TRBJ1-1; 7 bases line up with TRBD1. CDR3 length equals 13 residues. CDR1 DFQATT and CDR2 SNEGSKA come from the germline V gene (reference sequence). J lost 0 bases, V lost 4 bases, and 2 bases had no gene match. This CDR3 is CSAIDRVNTEAFF. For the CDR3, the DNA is TGCAGTGCTATCGACAGGGTGAACACTGAAGCTTTCTTT.

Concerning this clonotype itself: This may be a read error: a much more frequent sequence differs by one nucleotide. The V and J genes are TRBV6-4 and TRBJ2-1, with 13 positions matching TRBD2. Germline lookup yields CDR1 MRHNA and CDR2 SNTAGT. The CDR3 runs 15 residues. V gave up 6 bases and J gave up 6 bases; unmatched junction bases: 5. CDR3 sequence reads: CASSVTSGRGNEQFF. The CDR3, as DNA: TGTGCCAGCAGCGTAACTAGCGGGAGGGGCAATGAGCAGTTCTTC.

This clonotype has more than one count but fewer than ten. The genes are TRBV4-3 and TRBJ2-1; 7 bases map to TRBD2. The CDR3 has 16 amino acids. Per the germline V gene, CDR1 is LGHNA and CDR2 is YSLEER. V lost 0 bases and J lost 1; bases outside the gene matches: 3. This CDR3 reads CASSQEVRGSYNEQFF. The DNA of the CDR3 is TGCGCCAGCAGCCAAGAGGTGCGGGGGTCCTACAATGAGCAGTTCTTC.

CDR3 nucleotide sequence: TGTGCCAGCAGTCCAGGGACACGGACAGGAGAGACCCAGTACTTC. Its translation: CASSPGTRTGETQYF. V is TRBV28 and J is TRBJ2-5, with 7 bases fitting TRBD1. Per germline, CDR1 MDHEN and CDR2 SYDVKM. The V and J ends lost 5 bases and 4 bases, in that order; junction bases with no gene match: 10. This CDR3 region has 15 residues.

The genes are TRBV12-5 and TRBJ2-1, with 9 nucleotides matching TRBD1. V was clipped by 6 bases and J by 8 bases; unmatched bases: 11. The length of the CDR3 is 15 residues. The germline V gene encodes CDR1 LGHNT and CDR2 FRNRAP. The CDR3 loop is CASGRGTGQWDEQFF. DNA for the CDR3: TGTGCTAGTGGCCGTGGGACAGGGCAGTGGGATGAGCAGTTCTTC.

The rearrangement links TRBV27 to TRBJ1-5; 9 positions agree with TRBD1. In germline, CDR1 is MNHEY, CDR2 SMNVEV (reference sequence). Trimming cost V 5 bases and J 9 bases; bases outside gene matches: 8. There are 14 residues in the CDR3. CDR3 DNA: TGTGCCAGCAGTGCCGGGACAGGGACTGGGCCCCAGCATTTT. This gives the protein CASSAGTGTGPQHF.

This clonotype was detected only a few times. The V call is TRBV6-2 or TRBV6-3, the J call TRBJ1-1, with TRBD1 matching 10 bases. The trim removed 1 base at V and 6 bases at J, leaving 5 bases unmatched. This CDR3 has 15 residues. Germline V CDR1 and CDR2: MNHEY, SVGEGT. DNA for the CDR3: TGTGCCAGCAGTTACTGGGACAGGGGAGTCGCTGAAGCTTTCTTT. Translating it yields CASSYWDRGVAEAFF.

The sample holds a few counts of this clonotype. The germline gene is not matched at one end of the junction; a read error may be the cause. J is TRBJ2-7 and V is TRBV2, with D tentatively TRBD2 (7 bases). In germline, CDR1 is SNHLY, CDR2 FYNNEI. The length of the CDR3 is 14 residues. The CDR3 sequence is CACRYGGADDEQYF. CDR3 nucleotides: TGTGCCTGCAGATATGGGGGGGCCGATGACGAGCAGTACTTC.